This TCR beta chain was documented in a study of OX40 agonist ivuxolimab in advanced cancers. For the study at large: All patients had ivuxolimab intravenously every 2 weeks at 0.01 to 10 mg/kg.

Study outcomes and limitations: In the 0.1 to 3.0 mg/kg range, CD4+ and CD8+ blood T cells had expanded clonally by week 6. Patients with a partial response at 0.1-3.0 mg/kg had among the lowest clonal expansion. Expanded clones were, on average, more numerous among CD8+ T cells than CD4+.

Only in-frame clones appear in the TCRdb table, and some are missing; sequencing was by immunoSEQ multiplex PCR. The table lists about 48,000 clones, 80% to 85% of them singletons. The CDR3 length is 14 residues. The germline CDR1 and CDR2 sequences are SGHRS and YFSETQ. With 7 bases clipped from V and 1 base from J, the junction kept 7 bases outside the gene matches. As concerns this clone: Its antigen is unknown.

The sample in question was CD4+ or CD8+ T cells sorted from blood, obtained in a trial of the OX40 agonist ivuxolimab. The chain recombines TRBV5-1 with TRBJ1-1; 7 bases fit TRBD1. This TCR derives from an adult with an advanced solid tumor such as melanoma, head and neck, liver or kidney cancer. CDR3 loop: CASLGGRGNTEAFF. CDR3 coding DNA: TGCGCCAGCCTAGGGGGCAGGGGGAACACTGAAGCTTTCTTT. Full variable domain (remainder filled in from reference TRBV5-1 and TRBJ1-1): KAGVTQTPRYLIKTRGQQVTLSCSPISGHRSVSWYQQTPGQGLQFLFEYFSETQRNKGNFPGRFSGRQFSNSRSEMNVSTLELGDSALYLCASLGGRGNTEAFFGQGTRLTVV.